Sequencing of this TCR beta chain was carried out in a study of blood T cell repertoires in COVID-19. About the study: Samples came from the United States, Italy and Spain, spanning acute and convalescent COVID-19. PBMCs, B-cell-depleted T cells, or T cells provided the cDNA or gDNA that made up the material.

TCRdb keeps only in-frame clones here, not all; method: immunoSEQ multiplex PCR. The sample lists 150,000 to 250,000 clones, around 95% seen once, with 0.6% to 0.9% in the top ten. During active infection, Seattle patients enrolled and were then monitored through disease. The V and J ends lost 3 bases and 8 bases respectively, with 16 bases between them. The CDR3 length is 14 residues. CDR1 is LNHDA and CDR2 is SQIVND in the germline V gene (reference sequence). The gene calls are TRBV19 and TRBJ1-2, with D perhaps TRBD1 (6 bases). The sample taken for sequencing was peripheral blood. The source of this sequence is a man aged 30 to 45 with COVID-19, enrolled during active disease. This CDR3 reads CASSIDRWLRGYTF. The CDR3 coding sequence is TGTGCCAGTAGTATTGACAGGTGGCTGAGGGGCTACACCTTC.